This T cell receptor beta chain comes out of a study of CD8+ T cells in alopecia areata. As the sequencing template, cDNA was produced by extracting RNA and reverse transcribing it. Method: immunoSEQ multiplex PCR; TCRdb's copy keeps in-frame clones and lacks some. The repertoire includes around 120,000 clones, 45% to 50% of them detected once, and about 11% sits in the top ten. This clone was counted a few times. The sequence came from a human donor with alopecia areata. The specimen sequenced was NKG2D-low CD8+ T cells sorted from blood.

The CDR3 loop reads CASSMEVHYEQYF. CDR3 DNA: TGTGCCAGTAGTATGGAGGTTCATTACGAGCAGTACTTC. The genes are TRBV19 and TRBJ2-7; TRBD2 is a possible D gene (5 bases). The CDR3 loop spans 13 amino acids. V shed 3 bases and J shed 4 bases, with 10 bases lying between them. Germline loops: CDR1 LNHDA, CDR2 SQIVND (reference sequence).